The 2 T cell receptor beta chains listed next were all sequenced from one sample in a study of blood T cell repertoires in COVID-19. Clones were sequenced by immunoSEQ multiplex PCR, and TCRdb holds only the in-frame ones, with some missing. The repertoire holds about 130,000 clones, with 87% as singletons. The source material was peripheral blood. The receptors originated from a man aged 50 to 59 with active COVID-19.

The chain joins TRBV10-3 to TRBJ2-5, with 9 bases lining up with TRBD1. The CDR3 runs to 15 residues. CDR1 and CDR2 from the germline V gene are ENHRY and SYGVKD. J gave up 2 bases and V 7 bases, and 8 bases lay outside the gene matches. The CDR3 DNA is TGTGCCATCAATAATCCGGGACAGGGTCAAGAGACCCAGTACTTC. It codes for CAINNPGQGQETQYF.

The genes are TRBV11-3 and TRBJ2-5; D is perhaps TRBD2 (7 bases). The V gene's germline CDR1 is SGHNT and CDR2 YENEEA. This CDR3 contains 17 residues. Trimming left V 5 bases short and J 5 bases short, with 24 bases between. The CDR3 loop reads CASSAYGGGGGEETQYF. CDR3 coding DNA: TGTGCCAGCAGCGCCTACGGGGGCGGGGGCGGTGAGGAGACCCAGTACTTC.